This T cell receptor (beta chain) was captured in a study of blood T cell repertoires in COVID-19. Study-wide context: COVID-19 samples collected from the United States, Italy and Spain covered acute and convalescent phases. Sample material is recorded as cDNA or gDNA derived from T cells, B-cell-depleted T cells, or PBMCs.

Original processing methods: How many nucleated cells were present was estimated from reference gene primer amplification. Here immunoSEQ multiplex PCR was the method, and the copy in TCRdb shows in-frame clones only, minus some. That table furnishes V, J and clone size, whereas the DNA furnished D and trimming. The sample carries a few hundred thousand clones, 90% recorded once. The germline V gene has CDR1 LGHDT and CDR2 YNNKEL (reference sequence). The CDR3 totals 19 residues. Trimming stripped 4 bases from V and 1 base from J, with 24 bases between. The sequence derives from a woman aged 25-40 years with COVID-19, enrolled during active disease. The chain employs TRBV3-1 (or the pseudogene TRBV3-2) and TRBJ2-3; D perhaps matches TRBD1 (7 bases). The material sequenced was peripheral blood. The CDR3 bases are TGTGCCAGCAGCCCAGGGGGTGGAGGGGGCAGGTTGGGCACAGATACGCAGTATTTT. Translating gives CASSPGGGGGRLGTDTQYF.